Described below is a single T cell receptor (beta chain) sequence and its context. Its matching antigen is unknown. A much more abundant neighbour one base away suggests this may be a read error. The donors, healthy Caucasians from Russia, were aged about 6 to 95. The sample belongs to a study of blood T cells in healthy people across ages. General study findings and limits: Age advanced and TCR beta diversity per million T cells fell, roughly linearly. Considered underestimates were the diversity estimates obtained from one million T cells.

A J-beta primer mix and a sample-barcoded 5' primer were used in a second PCR of roughly 6 to 12 cycles. Carrying 12 random nucleotides, a template-switch adaptor labeled each individual cDNA molecule. TCRdb analysed the 5' RACE reads with MiXCR anew, one entry per CDR3 protein. The data show around 650,000 distinct CDR3 sequences, about a third seen once. The CDR3 is 13 residues long. The germline gives CDR1 SGHVS, CDR2 FQNEAQ. V lost 2 bases and J lost 7, with 10 bases in between. The TCR comes from a woman aged 80 or older in good health. The chain has TRBV7-8 and TRBJ2-3; D is perhaps TRBD2 (5 bases). Source material: blood. The CDR3 nucleotides are TGTGCCAGCAGCTTATACTTCGGGAATACGCAGTATTTT. As protein: CASSLYFGNTQYF.